This TCR beta chain came from a study of T cell changes during pregnancy in multiple sclerosis. Measured with immunoSEQ multiplex PCR; TCRdb has only the in-frame clones, and not every one. The sample shows tens of thousands of clones, over 85% of them seen only once. The source was CD8+ T cells from peripheral blood mononuclear cells, collected in the third trimester of pregnancy. The TCR sequence derives from a female donor with multiple sclerosis, enrolled in a pregnancy study.

In nucleotides, the CDR3 is TGTGCCAGCAGCCAAGATGGGGGAGGGGAGGGCGCCTACGAGCAGTACTTC. Amino acids: CASSQDGGGEGAYEQYF. The rearrangement links TRBV4-2 to TRBJ2-7, with 7 bases that match TRBD2. V lost 0 bases to trimming and J lost 2 bases; unmatched junction nucleotides: 10. This CDR3 region has 17 residues. Germline V gene data show CDR1 as LGHNA and CDR2 as YNFKEQ.